These 27 T cell receptor beta chains came from one sample sequenced in a study of T cell responses to AZD1222 COVID-19 vaccine. Generated by immunoSEQ multiplex PCR, the TCRdb table keeps only in-frame clones and is missing some. The sample lists around 180,000 clones, about 91% seen once, with approximately 8% in the top ten. This specimen was peripheral blood, taken on day 0 of AZD1222 vaccination. All receptors derive from an adult in good health.

The V call is TRBV9, the J call TRBJ1-6; a possible D gene is TRBD1 (6 bases). Trimming stripped 3 bases from V and 2 bases from J, with 15 bases between. CDR1 is SGDLS, CDR2 YYNGEE, per germline. The CDR3 consists of 17 residues. The CDR3 sequence: CASSEGGGMAYNSPLHF. DNA for the CDR3: TGTGCCAGCAGCGAGGGGGGAGGGATGGCCTATAATTCACCCCTCCACTTT.

V usage is TRBV7-2 and J usage is TRBJ2-3, with D possibly TRBD2 on 5 matching bases. V shed 2 bases and J shed 4 bases, with 10 bases lying between them. The CDR3 loop spans 14 amino acids. Germline V gives CDR1 SGHTA, CDR2 FQGNSA. The CDR3 nucleotides are TGTGCCAGCAGCTTACTAGCAAACCCAGATACGCAGTATTTT. Translation gives CASSLLANPDTQYF.

The rearrangement uses TRBV29-1 and TRBJ2-1; D gene ambiguous. V gave up 1 base and J gave up 0 bases, with 4 bases separating them. This CDR3 is 13 amino acids long. CDR1 and CDR2 from the germline V gene are SQVTM and ANQGSEA. CDR3 protein: CSVEGRSYNEQFF. CDR3 nucleotides: TGCAGCGTTGAAGGTCGCTCCTACAATGAGCAGTTCTTC.

The chain couples TRBV7-3 to TRBJ1-6, with D unclear. The length of the CDR3 is 15 residues. Trimming removed 2 bases at V and 9 bases at J, with 14 bases between. The germline CDR1 and CDR2 sequences are SGHTA and FQGTGA. The CDR3, as DNA: TGTGCCAGCAGCTTAGTGCGCCTGTGGAGTTCACCCCTCCACTTT. Translating it yields CASSLVRLWSSPLHF.

The chain carries TRBV3-1 (or the pseudogene TRBV3-2) and TRBJ1-1; D may be TRBD1 (5 bases). The CDR3 has 14 residues. The V end was cut by 5 bases, the J end by 4 bases, with 14 bases between. Germline CDR1 LGHDT, CDR2 YNNKEL (reference sequence). The CDR3 DNA sequence: TGTGCCAGCAGCTCAATACAGGCGGGCACTGAAGCTTTCTTT. Translation gives CASSSIQAGTEAFF.

The rearrangement links TRBV29-1 to TRBJ1-4, with D unclear. Between the trimmed V and J ends, which lost 4 bases and 5 bases, there was a span of 8 bases. The CDR3 sequence is 12 residues long. Germline V gene data show CDR1 as SQVTM and CDR2 as ANQGSEA. Written as DNA, the CDR3 is TGCAGCGTTGCCGCACCGAATGAAAAACTGTTTTTT. Its protein product is CSVAAPNEKLFF.

The genes are TRBV19 and TRBJ1-2, with 8 nucleotides matching TRBD1. From germline, CDR1 is LNHDA and CDR2 SQIVND (reference sequence). J lost 1 base, V lost 8 bases, and 3 bases had no gene match. The CDR3 length is 13 residues. As DNA, the CDR3 is TGTGCCAGTCTCAGGGGGCTTAACTATGGCTACACCTTC. Protein sequence: CASLRGLNYGYTF.

The V call is TRBV6-1, the J call TRBJ1-2; possible D gene TRBD1, 5 bases. CDR1 and CDR2 from the germline V gene are MNHNS and SASEGT. V gave up 4 bases and J gave up 5 bases, with 20 bases separating them. The CDR3 has 16 amino acids. The CDR3 protein is CASSAILQGEGYGYTF. As DNA, the CDR3 is TGTGCCAGCAGTGCCATCCTCCAGGGAGAGGGGTATGGCTACACCTTC.

Here the CDR3 reads CASGLPRGWTYEQYF. The CDR3 nucleotides are TGTGCTAGTGGTTTGCCCAGGGGTTGGACCTACGAGCAGTACTTC. The V gene is TRBV12-5, the J gene TRBJ2-7, with D perhaps matching TRBD1 (6 bases). The CDR3 covers 15 residues. Germline V gene lookup returns CDR1 LGHNT and CDR2 FRNRAP. Trimming took off 2 bases at V and 2 bases at J, with 13 bases between the two ends. The full variable domain, completed using reference TRBV12-5 and TRBJ2-7, is DARVTQTPRHKVTEMGQEVTMRCQPILGHNTVFWYRQTMMQGLELLAYFRNRAPLDDSGMPKDRFSAEMPDATLATLKIQPSEPRDSAVYFCASGLPRGWTYEQYFGPGTRLTVT.

The rearrangement links TRBV18 to TRBJ1-1; D is ambiguous. Per germline, CDR1 KGHSH and CDR2 LQKENI. The ends were cut back, 6 bases at V and 1 base at J, with 12 bases in the middle. The CDR3 spans 14 residues. CDR3 in amino acids: CASSPTGGNTEAFF. In DNA, the CDR3 is TGTGCCAGCTCCCCCACGGGCGGGAACACTGAAGCTTTCTTT.

The chain couples TRBV28 to TRBJ2-5; D might be TRBD2 (6 bases). Trimming pared 7 bases from V and 0 bases from J, leaving 15 bases between. This CDR3 comprises 15 residues. CDR1 and CDR2 from the germline V gene are MDHEN and SYDVKM. CDR3 in DNA: TGTGCCAGCATGCTGGCGTGGAGGGACCAAGAGACCCAGTACTTC. Translated, it gives CASMLAWRDQETQYF. The full variable domain, in which reference TRBV28 and TRBJ2-5 provide the parts outside the CDR3, is DVKVTQSSRYLVKRTGEKVFLECVQDMDHENMFWYRQDPGLGLRLIYFSYDVKMKEKGDIPEGYSVSREKKERFSLILESASTNQTSMYLCASMLAWRDQETQYFGPGTRLLVL.

This sequence joins TRBV5-1 and TRBJ1-2; tentative D call: TRBD1 (6 bases). The germline CDR1 and CDR2 sequences are SGHRS and YFSETQ. With 3 bases removed from V and 5 bases from J, the gap between germline ends came to 8 bases. There are 12 residues in the CDR3. This chain's CDR3 is CASSWDTYGYTF. The CDR3 region has the DNA TGCGCCAGCAGCTGGGACACATATGGCTACACCTTC. Using reference TRBV5-1 and TRBJ1-2 for the parts outside the CDR3, the full variable domain is KAGVTQTPRYLIKTRGQQVTLSCSPISGHRSVSWYQQTPGQGLQFLFEYFSETQRNKGNFPGRFSGRQFSNSRSEMNVSTLELGDSALYLCASSWDTYGYTFGSGTRLTVV.

This chain uses TRBV4-1 with TRBJ2-2; weak D call: TRBD2 (5 bases). Germline-derived CDR1 and CDR2 are MGHRA and YSYEKL. V was trimmed by 2 bases and J by 5 bases, leaving 15 bases between them. The CDR3 has 16 amino acids. The CDR3 is CASSQSGVGWTGELFF. The CDR3 DNA follows: TGCGCCAGCAGCCAAAGCGGCGTGGGGTGGACCGGGGAGCTGTTTTTT.

As to this clone: Other DNA sequences in the sample encode the same CDR3. The chain carries TRBV6-5 and TRBJ1-5; D is unresolved. Germline assignment: CDR1 MNHEY and CDR2 SVGAGI. The CDR3 is 15 residues long. V lost 0 bases and J 2 bases, leaving 8 bases between the germline ends. Here the CDR3 reads CASSYSSGGNQPQHF. CDR3 bases: TGTGCCAGCAGTTACTCGTCTGGGGGCAATCAGCCCCAGCATTTT.

The genes are TRBV30 and TRBJ1-2; D gene uncertain. The germline CDR1 and CDR2 sequences are GTSNPN and SVGIG (reference sequence). This CDR3 is built from 11 residues. V lost 3 bases and J lost 5, with 7 bases in between. DNA for the CDR3: TGTGCCTGGAGGGCCTTATATGGCTACACCTTC. Residues: CAWRALYGYTF.

The J gene is TRBJ1-6, the V gene TRBV27; D call uncertain. CDR3 length: 17 residues. Germline CDR1 is MNHEY and CDR2 is SMNVEV (reference sequence). V was clipped by 4 bases and J by 0 bases, with 13 bases between them. The CDR3 DNA reads TGTGCCAGCAGTTATTACAGATCAAGCTCCTATAATTCACCCCTCCACTTT. Its protein product is CASSYYRSSSYNSPLHF.

The chain joins TRBV18 to TRBJ2-1; D ambiguous. Deletions cut 1 base from V and 7 bases from J, with 5 bases between. The germline gives CDR1 KGHSH, CDR2 LQKENI. This CDR3 spans 12 amino acids. The CDR3 bases are TGTGCCAGCTCACCACTGGGAAATGAGCAGTTCTTC. As protein: CASSPLGNEQFF.

This clone was detected only once. The chain employs TRBV13 and TRBJ2-1; 12 nucleotides match TRBD2. The V gene's germline CDR1 is PRHDT and CDR2 FYEKMQ (reference sequence). The CDR3 sequence is 16 residues long. V shed 4 bases and J 5 bases; nucleotides not matched to a gene: 6. The CDR3 DNA follows: TGTGCCAGCAGCTCACCTAGCGGGGGGGCCAACAATGAGCAGTTCTTC. It specifies CASSSPSGGANNEQFF.

The rearrangement uses TRBV9 and TRBJ2-7; D gene unclear. Germline V gene data show CDR1 as SGDLS and CDR2 as YYNGEE. The V end was cut by 2 bases, the J end by 1 base, with 7 bases between. The CDR3 length is 13 residues. The chain's CDR3 is CASSVGSSYEQYF. CDR3 sequence (DNA): TGTGCCAGCAGCGTGGGATCGTCCTACGAGCAGTACTTC.

The chain combines TRBV3-1 (or the pseudogene TRBV3-2) with TRBJ2-7, with no clear D. This CDR3 contains 12 residues. V was cut by 0 bases and J by 7 bases, with 7 bases left in between. The germline gives CDR1 LGHDT, CDR2 YNNKEL (reference sequence). CDR3 in amino acids: CASSQEPSEQYF. CDR3 DNA: TGTGCCAGCAGCCAAGAGCCCTCGGAGCAGTACTTC.

This clone was seen a handful of times. The gene calls are TRBV7-2 and TRBJ2-7, with TRBD1 as a possible D gene (5 bases). V lost 2 bases, J lost 1 base, and 9 bases lay in between. The CDR3 is 14 residues long. Germline CDR1 SGHTA, CDR2 FQGNSA. This CDR3 is CASSLRRQSYEQYF. DNA of the CDR3: TGTGCCAGCAGCTTACGAAGACAGTCCTACGAGCAGTACTTC.

V and J are TRBV5-6 and TRBJ1-2; D uncertain. Germline V gene lookup returns CDR1 SGHDT and CDR2 YYEEEE. V lost 1 base, J lost 4 bases, and 14 bases lay in between. This CDR3 spans 15 amino acids. This chain's CDR3 is CASSLSPQLVYGYTF. CDR3 DNA sequence: TGTGCCAGCAGCTTGTCCCCGCAACTCGTCTATGGCTACACCTTC.

The CDR3 loop is CASSIPRGQGQYGYTF. The CDR3 DNA follows: TGTGCCAGTAGTATCCCCCGTGGACAGGGCCAGTATGGCTACACCTTC. The chain uses TRBV19 and TRBJ1-2; 8 bases match TRBD1. The V gene end was trimmed by 3 bases and the J gene end by 5 bases; junction bases not matched to a gene: 11. The CDR3 has 16 amino acids. Germline CDR1 LNHDA, CDR2 SQIVND (reference sequence).

The chain recombines TRBV7-8 with TRBJ2-7, with TRBD2 identical over 8 bases. CDR3 size: 16 residues. Germline V CDR1 and CDR2: SGHVS, FQNEAQ. V dropped 4 bases and J dropped 0; count of bases not matched to a gene: 8. In nucleotides, the CDR3 is TGTGCCAGCAGCTCTCGGAGCGGGGGCCTCTCCTACGAGCAGTACTTC. Residues: CASSSRSGGLSYEQYF.

The chain couples TRBV10-3 to TRBJ2-6, with D hard to call. The V gene's germline CDR1 is ENHRY and CDR2 SYGVKD. The CDR3 has 14 amino acids. V was clipped by 2 bases and J by 2 bases, with 4 bases between them. The CDR3 sequence: CAISEEPGANVLTF. The CDR3 DNA follows: TGTGCCATCAGTGAGGAACCTGGGGCCAACGTCCTGACTTTC.

The chain employs TRBV15 and TRBJ2-5; D uncertain. Germline loops: CDR1 LNHNV, CDR2 YYDKDF (reference sequence). The V end lost 1 base, the J end lost 3 bases, and 9 bases lay between the germline ends. The length of the CDR3 is 14 residues. The CDR3 here is CATSRGDTEETQYF. The CDR3 nucleotides read TGTGCCACCAGCAGAGGTGACACCGAAGAGACCCAGTACTTC.

This clone was picked up a small number of times. The chain couples TRBV6-2 or TRBV6-3 to TRBJ1-2; D gene ambiguous. This CDR3 has 14 residues. CDR1 and CDR2 (germline): MNHEY, SVGEGT. V was trimmed by 2 bases and J by 6 bases, leaving 13 bases between them. The CDR3 is CASSYEGYGNGYTF. The CDR3, as DNA: TGTGCCAGCAGTTACGAAGGTTATGGGAATGGCTACACCTTC.